The next 2 T cell receptor beta chains were all read from a single sample in a study of CD8 T cells in Susac syndrome. RNA totalling roughly 0.45 to 1 ug underwent reverse transcription with random hexamers. TCRdb re-called the immunoSEQ multiplex PCR reads with MiXCR, one entry per CDR3 protein. The table includes roughly 130,000 distinct CDR3 sequences, approximately 95% detected once. The source material was CD4+ T cells from PBMCs. The source of these receptors is a human donor with multiple sclerosis.

V usage is TRBV6-1 and J usage is TRBJ2-1; D is possibly TRBD1 (6 bases). CDR3 length equals 12 residues. Germline V lookup: CDR1 MNHNS, CDR2 SASEGT. V lost 6 bases to trimming and J lost 10 bases, with 13 bases between them. This CDR3 is CASRARDTEQFF. The CDR3 bases are TGTGCCAGCAGGGCCCGGGACACCGAGCAGTTCTTC.

The chain carries TRBV5-1 and TRBJ2-1; 8 nucleotides match TRBD2. Germline values: CDR1 SGHRS, CDR2 YFSETQ. This CDR3 has 16 amino acids. The V and J ends lost 1 base and 8 bases, in that order; junction bases with no gene match: 11. The CDR3 spells CASSLIMAGGADEQFF. The DNA for the CDR3 is TGCGCCAGCAGCTTGATAATGGCGGGAGGTGCGGATGAGCAGTTCTTC.